This TCR beta chain comes out of a study of CD8+ T cells in alopecia areata. In the study overall: A 6-month period off drug followed tofacitinib, which lasted 6 to 18 months.

After isolation, RNA underwent reverse transcription to generate cDNA as the sequencing template. Sequenced by immunoSEQ multiplex PCR; TCRdb stores in-frame clones only, minus some. Of 150,000 to 200,000 clones detected, roughly 60% appear once; the ten largest clones hold over 1%. Treatment noted: oral pan-JAK inhibitor, 5-10 mg twice daily. The germline V and J ends were trimmed by 5 bases and 6 bases, with 22 bases remaining between them. CDR1 is SQVTM, CDR2 ANQGSEA, per germline. The CDR3 extends over 15 amino acids. The rearrangement links TRBV29-1 to TRBJ1-1, with D unclear. Material: CD4+ T cells sorted from blood, obtained at week 24, from a patient treated with tofacitinib. The receptor's source is a human donor with alopecia areata. CDR3 sequence reads: CSVSSPGRVRPEAFF. CDR3 coding DNA: TGCAGCGTTTCATCCCCCGGGAGGGTTCGACCTGAAGCTTTCTTT.